These T cell receptor beta chains were read from a single sample in a study of shared clonotypes between healthy human individuals. Only in-frame clones appear in the TCRdb table, and some are missing; sequencing was by immunoSEQ multiplex PCR. The sample shows some 630,000 clones, approximately 96% of them seen only once. Sequencing used naive CD8+ T cells sorted from blood. The receptor set was obtained from a woman aged 25 to 39 in good health. Each CDR3 is given with its conserved first and last residue.

j_call | v_call | cdr3_aa
TRBJ2-3 | TRBV2 | CASRTDRGQGDTQYF
TRBJ2-1 | TRBV15 | CATRGTGYPHRFF
TRBJ1-1 | TRBV30 | CAWSPDNTEAFF
TRBJ2-1 | TRBV27 | CASSLGAGATINEQFF
TRBJ2-3 | TRBV5-8 | CASSWGTGDTDTQYF
TRBJ2-7 | TRBV5-1 | CASSLGTSGRSAYEQYF
TRBJ2-3 | TRBV2 | CAGSLGGRSTDTQYF
TRBJ2-1 | TRBV28 | CASSFPSYSGNGVDEQFF
TRBJ2-1 | TRBV28 | CASSLGAGGHNEQFF
TRBJ2-7 | TRBV6-1 | CASSEAGLVHEQYF
. | TRBV7-9 | CASSQGGTGPAYEQYF
TRBJ2-7 | TRBV11-2 | CASSLGASGTYEQYF
TRBJ1-2 | TRBV5-6 | CASSFGQGDGYTF
TRBJ1-1 | TRBV4-1 | CASSQDSRSLPMPEAFF
TRBJ2-3 | TRBV5-1 | CASSLDQATSTDTQYF
TRBJ2-7 | TRBV7-8 | CASSPWAKTYEQYF
TRBJ2-7 | TRBV2 | CASSEGGTFVEQYF
TRBJ2-3 | TRBV27 | CASRKTGDAPSYVTDTQYF
TRBJ1-1 | TRBV27 | CASSLGAGGGTEAFF
TRBJ2-3 | TRBV5-1 | CASSFVTSGTQYF
TRBJ2-5 | TRBV28 | CASSMGSQETQYF